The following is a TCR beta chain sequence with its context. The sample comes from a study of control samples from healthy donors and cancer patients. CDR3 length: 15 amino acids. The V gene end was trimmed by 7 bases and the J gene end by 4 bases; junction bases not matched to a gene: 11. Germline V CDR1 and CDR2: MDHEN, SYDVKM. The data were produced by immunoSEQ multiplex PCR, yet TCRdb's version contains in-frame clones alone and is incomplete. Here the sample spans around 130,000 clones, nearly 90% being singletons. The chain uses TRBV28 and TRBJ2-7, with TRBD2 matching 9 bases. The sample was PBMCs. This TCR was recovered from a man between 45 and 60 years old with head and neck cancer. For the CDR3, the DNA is TGTGCCAGCAAGAGGTTGGGTAGCGGGAGTTACGAGCAGTACTTC. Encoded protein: CASKRLGSGSYEQYF.